These 15 T cell receptor beta chains were all obtained from the same sample, sequenced in a study of cytomegalovirus exposure and HLA in healthy donors. This PCR relied on a set of 60 Vbeta primers and 13 Jbeta primers. Repertoires were generated with immunoSEQ multiplex PCR, while TCRdb's copy carries only in-frame clones and drops some. This sample has approximately 150,000 clones, with roughly 80% found just once. The sample taken for sequencing was PBMCs. These receptor sequences come from a woman in her 30s in good health and CMV-seronegative.

The V call is TRBV5-1, the J call TRBJ2-3; 8 bases are a match to TRBD1. Germline V gene lookup returns CDR1 SGHRS and CDR2 YFSETQ. V lost 3 bases to trimming and J lost 1 base; unmatched junction nucleotides: 7. This CDR3 is 16 amino acids long. The CDR3 here is CASSSNRGTGTDTQYF. DNA for the CDR3: TGCGCCAGCAGCTCTAACAGGGGGACAGGCACAGATACGCAGTATTTT.

V and J are TRBV11-3 and TRBJ2-3, with a weak D call TRBD2 (5 bases). Looked up from germline, CDR1 is SGHNT and CDR2 is YENEEA. CDR3 length: 16 amino acids. Trimming pared 5 bases from V and 2 bases from J, leaving 17 bases between. The CDR3 DNA reads TGTGCCAGCAGCCCCGGGATAGCCCAACACACAGATACGCAGTATTTT. This codes for CASSPGIAQHTDTQYF.

This chain links TRBV4-3 with TRBJ2-3; a weak D match, TRBD2 (6 bases). The germline gives CDR1 LGHNA, CDR2 YSLEER. This CDR3 is built from 14 residues. With 1 base removed from V and 7 bases from J, the gap between germline ends came to 12 bases. CDR3 protein: CASSQVNGGYTQYF. CDR3 bases: TGCGCCAGCAGCCAAGTTAACGGGGGTTATACGCAGTATTTT.

The chain links TRBV27 to TRBJ2-3; TRBD2 might be the D (6 bases). The length of the CDR3 is 18 residues. Trimming removed 3 bases at V and 2 bases at J, with 21 bases between. Germline CDR1 MNHEY, CDR2 SMNVEV (reference sequence). CDR3 coding DNA: TGTGCCAGCAGTTTGACCGCCACTCCCAGGGACTTCACAGATACGCAGTATTTT. Translation gives CASSLTATPRDFTDTQYF.

The rearrangement links TRBV19 to TRBJ2-2, with 10 bases matching TRBD1. Per the germline V gene, CDR1 is LNHDA and CDR2 is SQIVND (reference sequence). The V and J ends lost 4 bases and 4 bases, in that order; junction bases with no gene match: 3. CDR3 length equals 15 residues. The CDR3 loop reads CASSRWDRGTGELFF. DNA of the CDR3: TGTGCCAGTAGTAGATGGGACAGGGGCACCGGGGAGCTGTTTTTT.

The chain couples TRBV6-5 to TRBJ2-7; tentatively, D is TRBD1 (6 bases). CDR3 length: 14 residues. In germline, CDR1 is MNHEY, CDR2 SVGAGI. V was trimmed by 7 bases and J by 5 bases, leaving 18 bases between them. The CDR3 DNA is TGTGCCAGCACCGAGGGAAACAGGGCCCACGAGCAGTACTTC. This encodes CASTEGNRAHEQYF.

The V call is TRBV2, the J call TRBJ2-5; tentative D call: TRBD2 (6 bases). Germline V gene lookup returns CDR1 SNHLY and CDR2 FYNNEI. There are 13 residues in the CDR3. The V end lost 4 bases, the J end lost 4 bases, and 10 bases lay between the germline ends. The CDR3 coding sequence is TGTGCCAGCAGTGGGGTCGGGAGAGAGACCCAGTACTTC. Amino acids: CASSGVGRETQYF.

The chain joins TRBV7-9 to TRBJ1-2, with 7 nucleotides matching TRBD1. This CDR3 region has 12 residues. Germline trimming cut 4 bases from V and 8 bases from J; bases unmatched to any gene: 4. Germline-derived CDR1 and CDR2 are SEHNR and FQNEAQ (reference sequence). Written as DNA, the CDR3 is TGTGCCAGCAGCTCGACAGGGAGCGGCTACACCTTC. Its translation is CASSSTGSGYTF.

The V call is TRBV6-4, the J call TRBJ1-1; no clear D. Trimming stripped 6 bases from V and 2 bases from J, with 10 bases between. This CDR3 comprises 13 residues. Germline V gene data show CDR1 as MRHNA and CDR2 as SNTAGT. The chain's CDR3 is CASSSGGNTEAFF. The CDR3 bases are TGTGCCAGCAGCTCAGGTGGAAACACTGAAGCTTTCTTT.

The chain combines TRBV30 with TRBJ1-1; no definite D call. Germline CDR1 and CDR2: GTSNPN and SVGIG (reference sequence). This CDR3 has 13 amino acids. V lost 4 bases, J lost 7 bases, and 16 bases lay in between. In nucleotides, the CDR3 is TGTGCCTGGACCACGGCAGAGGGTGGTGAAGCTTTCTTT. Protein product: CAWTTAEGGEAFF.

This chain uses TRBV19 with TRBJ2-7; D is unresolved. Per the germline V gene, CDR1 is LNHDA and CDR2 is SQIVND (reference sequence). The CDR3 totals 13 residues. V lost 5 bases and J 6 bases, leaving 14 bases between the germline ends. DNA for the CDR3: TGTGCCAGTAGTTCCCACGCCGCCGGCGAGCAGTACTTC. Its protein product is CASSSHAAGEQYF.

The chain joins TRBV2 to TRBJ2-7; TRBD1 matches at 7 bases. The CDR3 sequence is 15 residues long. Germline assignment: CDR1 SNHLY and CDR2 FYNNEI. The ends lost 1 base at V and 0 bases at J; junction bases unmatched: 3. The CDR3 DNA reads TGTGCCAGCAGTGAAGGACAGGGAAGCTCCTACGAGCAGTACTTC. Its translation is CASSEGQGSSYEQYF.

The chain recombines TRBV9 with TRBJ2-7; 8 bases align to TRBD2. The J segment lost 0 bases and the V segment lost 2 bases, leaving 7 bases of the junction unmatched. The germline gives CDR1 SGDLS, CDR2 YYNGEE. There are 16 residues in the CDR3. CDR3 coding DNA: TGTGCCAGCAGCGTCTCGGTAGCGGGGAACTCCTACGAGCAGTACTTC. Translated: CASSVSVAGNSYEQYF.

This clone is a singleton in its sample. V is TRBV30 and J is TRBJ1-6; tentative D call: TRBD1 (6 bases). This CDR3 comprises 15 residues. Per the germline V gene, CDR1 is GTSNPN and CDR2 is SVGIG (reference sequence). The V end was cut by 0 bases, the J end by 10 bases, with 16 bases between. The CDR3 region is CAWSVRGGAGSPLHF. The CDR3 DNA is TGTGCCTGGAGTGTAAGGGGGGGGGCCGGATCACCCCTCCACTTT.

The chain combines TRBV7-9 with TRBJ2-3, with 13 bases matching TRBD2. J gave up 2 bases and V 5 bases, and 7 bases lay outside the gene matches. Germline V gene lookup returns CDR1 SEHNR and CDR2 FQNEAQ (reference sequence). This CDR3 contains 17 residues. CDR3 sequence (DNA): TGTGCCAGCAGCCCATACGGACTAGCGGGGGCCACAGATACGCAGTATTTT. Its translation: CASSPYGLAGATDTQYF.